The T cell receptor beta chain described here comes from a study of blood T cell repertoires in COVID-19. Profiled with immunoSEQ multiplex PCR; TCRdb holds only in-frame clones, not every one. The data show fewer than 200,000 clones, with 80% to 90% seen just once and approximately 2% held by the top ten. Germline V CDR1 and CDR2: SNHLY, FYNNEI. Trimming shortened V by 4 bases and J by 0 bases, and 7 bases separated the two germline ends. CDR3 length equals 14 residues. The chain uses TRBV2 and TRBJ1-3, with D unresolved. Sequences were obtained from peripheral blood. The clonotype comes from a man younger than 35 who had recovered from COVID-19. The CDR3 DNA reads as TGTGCCAGCAGTGGTAGGAGCTCTGGAAACACCATATATTTT. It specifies CASSGRSSGNTIYF.